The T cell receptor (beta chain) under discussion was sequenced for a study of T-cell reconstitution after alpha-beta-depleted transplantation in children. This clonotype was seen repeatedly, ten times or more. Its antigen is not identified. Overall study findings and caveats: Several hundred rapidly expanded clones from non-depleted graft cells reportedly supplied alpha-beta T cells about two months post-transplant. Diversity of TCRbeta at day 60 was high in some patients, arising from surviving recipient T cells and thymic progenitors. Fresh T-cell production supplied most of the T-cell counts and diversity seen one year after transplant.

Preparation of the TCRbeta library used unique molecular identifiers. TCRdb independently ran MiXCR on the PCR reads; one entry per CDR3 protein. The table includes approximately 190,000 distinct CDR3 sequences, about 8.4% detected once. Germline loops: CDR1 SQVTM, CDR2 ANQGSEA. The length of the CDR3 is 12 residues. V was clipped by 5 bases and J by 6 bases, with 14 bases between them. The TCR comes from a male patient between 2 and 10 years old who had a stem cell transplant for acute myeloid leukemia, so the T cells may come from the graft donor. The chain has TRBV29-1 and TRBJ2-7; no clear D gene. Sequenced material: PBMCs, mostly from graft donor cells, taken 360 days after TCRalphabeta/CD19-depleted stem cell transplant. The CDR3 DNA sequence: TGCAGCGTTCATCCTCGATTGGGCGAGCAGTACTTC. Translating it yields CSVHPRLGEQYF.